The 27 T cell receptor beta chains given below trace back to one sample, sequenced in a study of Ad26.COV2.S vaccination and SARS-CoV-2 variants. Treatment indicated: around 19 received Ad26.COV2.S at low or high dose, single or two shots; a few received placebo; per-sample allocation not given. On day 63 after the first injection, vaccine and placebo recipients gave samples. Sequencing used immunoSEQ multiplex PCR; TCRdb keeps in-frame clones, though not all of them. The sample includes roughly 420,000 clones, over 75% of them seen just once. The sequencing here drew on peripheral blood, taken in a trial of Ad26.COV2.S vaccine versus placebo. The source of these receptors is a person aged 18-65 years who received the Ad26.COV2.S COVID-19 vaccine or a placebo.

CDR3 bases: TGTGCCAGCAGTTATGGGGGGCTCTACGAGCAGTACTTC. Residues: CASSYGGLYEQYF. V usage is TRBV6-5 and J usage is TRBJ2-7; D tentatively fits TRBD1 or TRBD2 (6 bases each). Germline-derived CDR1 and CDR2 are MNHEY and SVGAGI. The CDR3 sequence is 13 residues long. Deletions cut 3 bases from V and 3 bases from J, with 9 bases between.

The chain is built from TRBV7-8 and TRBJ2-3; 7 bases match TRBD2. V lost 4 bases to trimming and J lost 0 bases; unmatched junction nucleotides: 4. CDR1 and CDR2 from the germline V gene are SGHVS and FQNEAQ. The CDR3 has 15 amino acids. Here the CDR3 reads CASSSPAGSTDTQYF. CDR3 bases: TGTGCCAGCAGCTCACCAGCGGGGAGCACAGATACGCAGTATTTT.

The chain has TRBV6-5 and TRBJ2-7; no clear D. From germline, CDR1 is MNHEY and CDR2 SVGAGI. The CDR3 extends over 12 amino acids. V lost 8 bases to trimming and J lost 11 bases, with 19 bases between them. CDR3 sequence reads: CASGSIYVSEYF. The CDR3 nucleotides are TGTGCCAGCGGCTCAATTTACGTTTCGGAGTACTTC.

This clone was counted only a few times. CDR3: CASSPGHPSSYEQYF. The DNA for the CDR3 is TGTGCCAGCAGTCCGGGACACCCGAGCTCCTACGAGCAGTACTTC. The V gene is TRBV2, the J gene TRBJ2-7; weak D call: TRBD1 (6 bases). The CDR3 sequence is 15 residues long. CDR1 and CDR2 (germline): SNHLY, FYNNEI. Trimming stripped 5 bases from V and 0 bases from J, with 14 bases between.

The rearrangement links TRBV7-2 to TRBJ2-1; D ambiguous. Trimming left V 3 bases short and J 9 bases short, with 21 bases between. The germline CDR1 and CDR2 sequences are SGHTA and FQGNSA. The CDR3 totals 16 residues. CDR3 nucleotides: TGTGCCAGCAGCTTCCTCCGAGACTTCTCCGGTGGTGAGCAGTTCTTC. This codes for CASSFLRDFSGGEQFF. Variable domain in full (rest from reference TRBV7-2 and TRBJ2-1): GAGVSQSPSNKVTEKGKDVELRCDPISGHTALYWYRQSLGQGLEFLIYFQGNSAPDKSGLPSDRFSAERTGGSVSTLTIQRTQQEDSAVYLCASSFLRDFSGGEQFFGPGTRLTVL.

This clone was seen a single time. V gene TRBV6-2 or TRBV6-3 combines with J gene TRBJ2-7; no definite D call. Germline assignment: CDR1 MNHEY and CDR2 SVGEGT. The V end was cut by 0 bases, the J end by 6 bases, with 6 bases between. The CDR3 totals 12 residues. This CDR3 reads CASSYSNSEQYF. CDR3 in DNA: TGTGCCAGCAGTTACTCGAACAGCGAGCAGTACTTC.

This clone appeared a single time. The chain employs TRBV6-2 or TRBV6-3 and TRBJ2-5; D is undetermined. Per germline, CDR1 MNHEY and CDR2 SVGEGT. V lost 2 bases and J 1 base, leaving 11 bases between the germline ends. The length of the CDR3 is 15 residues. CDR3 nucleotide sequence: TGTGCCAGCAGTTACCGGATAGCTAGCCAAGAGACCCAGTACTTC. This codes for CASSYRIASQETQYF.

The count of this clone is one. This rearrangement joins TRBV28 to TRBJ1-5, with a possible D match to TRBD1 (5 bases). The CDR3 extends over 14 amino acids. Per germline, CDR1 MDHEN and CDR2 SYDVKM. The V end lost 7 bases, the J end lost 5 bases, and 15 bases lay between the germline ends. CDR3 sequence: CASTPQGAHQPQHF. CDR3 coding DNA: TGTGCCAGCACCCCCCAGGGAGCCCATCAGCCCCAGCATTTT.

The V gene is TRBV28, the J gene TRBJ1-1; TRBD1 matches at 10 bases. V shed 9 bases, J shed 6 bases, and the junction held 7 bases outside the gene matches. The CDR3 loop spans 13 amino acids. The V gene's germline CDR1 is MDHEN and CDR2 SYDVKM. The CDR3 DNA sequence: TGTGCCAGTAGACAGGGGGCTTGGGCTGAAGCTTTCTTT. Amino acids: CASRQGAWAEAFF.

The chain employs TRBV20-1 and TRBJ1-1; D is unresolved. The V end lost 3 bases, the J end lost 0 bases, and 5 bases lay between the germline ends. From germline, CDR1 is DFQATT and CDR2 SNEGSKA (reference sequence). The CDR3 spans 12 residues. In nucleotides, the CDR3 is TGCAGTGCTAGTCGGGTGAACACTGAAGCTTTCTTT. It is translated as CSASRVNTEAFF.

The genes are TRBV5-6 and TRBJ1-4; TRBD1 is a possible D gene (5 bases). The germline V gene has CDR1 SGHDT and CDR2 YYEEEE. The CDR3 is made up of 14 amino acids. V dropped 5 bases and J dropped 11 bases, with 19 bases sitting between them. In DNA, the CDR3 is TGTGCCAGCAGTTACGGGACGGGCGGTAACAAACTGTTTTTT. Translation: CASSYGTGGNKLFF.

The rearrangement links TRBV28 to TRBJ1-2; 7 bases fit TRBD1. The CDR3 is 13 residues long. Germline V gene sequence: CDR1 MDHEN, CDR2 SYDVKM. Losses at the gene ends were 6 bases for V and 4 bases for J; bases not matched to a gene: 5. CDR3 residues: CASRVGGGYGYTF. DNA of the CDR3: TGTGCCAGCAGGGTAGGGGGCGGCTATGGCTACACCTTC.

CDR3 amino acids: CASSPKNGYEQYF. The CDR3 DNA reads as TGCGCCAGCAGCCCGAAGAACGGCTACGAGCAGTACTTC. The chain combines TRBV4-1 with TRBJ2-7, with unresolved D. V dropped 4 bases and J dropped 3 bases, with 10 bases sitting between them. This CDR3 contains 13 residues. In germline, CDR1 is MGHRA, CDR2 YSYEKL.

V is TRBV6-4 and J is TRBJ1-2; the D gene is possibly TRBD1 (5 bases). CDR1 and CDR2 (germline): MRHNA, SNTAGT. This CDR3 comprises 14 residues. Trimming cost V 3 bases and J 5 bases, with 13 bases left between them. CDR3 region: CASSELAGTYGYTF. The CDR3 nucleotides read TGTGCCAGCAGTGAGCTCGCGGGGACTTATGGCTACACCTTC.

V and J are TRBV3-1 (or the pseudogene TRBV3-2) and TRBJ2-1; 12 bases align to TRBD2. This CDR3 has 17 residues. Germline-derived CDR1 and CDR2 are LGHDT and YNNKEL (reference sequence). V lost 2 bases and J lost 7; bases outside the gene matches: 9. The CDR3 reads CASSQILGLAGNNEQFF. DNA for the CDR3: TGTGCCAGCAGCCAAATTCTCGGACTAGCGGGGAATAATGAGCAGTTCTTC.

The chain couples TRBV13 to TRBJ2-7; the D gene could be TRBD1 or TRBD2 (5 bases each). This CDR3 contains 14 residues. Trimming took 2 bases from V and 4 from J, leaving 12 bases between them. Germline CDR1 reads PRHDT; CDR2 reads FYEKMQ (reference sequence). The CDR3 protein is CASSLSGTGYEQYF. For the CDR3, the DNA is TGTGCCAGCAGCTTATCGGGGACGGGGTACGAGCAGTACTTC.

The gene calls are TRBV4-1 and TRBJ2-1; tentative D call: TRBD2 (6 bases). V was cut by 4 bases and J by 6 bases, with 22 bases left in between. Germline lookup yields CDR1 MGHRA and CDR2 YSYEKL. This CDR3 region has 17 residues. The CDR3 loop is CASSRTPGSRFGNEQFF. The CDR3 nucleotides are TGCGCCAGCAGCCGAACGCCCGGGAGTCGGTTCGGCAATGAGCAGTTCTTC.

The rearrangement uses TRBV6-5 and TRBJ1-5; D uncertain. The CDR3 is made up of 13 amino acids. V lost 6 bases and J 6 bases, leaving 12 bases between the germline ends. Germline CDR1 MNHEY, CDR2 SVGAGI. The CDR3 loop is CASRRETGQPQHF. The CDR3 nucleotides read TGTGCCAGCAGAAGGGAAACGGGTCAGCCCCAGCATTTT.

This clone has a handful of counts. The genes are TRBV7-9 and TRBJ2-7, with unresolved D. CDR1 and CDR2 from the germline V gene are SEHNR and FQNEAQ (reference sequence). The CDR3 contains 12 residues. The ends were cut back, 5 bases at V and 3 bases at J, with 8 bases in the middle. CDR3 nucleotides: TGTGCCAGCAGCGACTCAGTCTACGAGCAGTACTTC. It yields the protein CASSDSVYEQYF. Looking up the rest from reference TRBV7-9 and TRBJ2-7 gives the full variable domain: DTGVSQNPRHKITKRGQNVTFRCDPISEHNRLYWYRQTLGQGPEFLTYFQNEAQLEKSRLLSDRFSAERPKGSFSTLEIQRTEQGDSAMYLCASSDSVYEQYFGPGTRLTVT.

This clone was seen only once. The chain links TRBV4-1 to TRBJ2-3, with a possible D match to TRBD2 (5 bases). Germline values: CDR1 MGHRA, CDR2 YSYEKL. Trimming stripped 3 bases from V and 5 bases from J, with 6 bases between. The CDR3 is 12 amino acids. CDR3 sequence reads: CASSHTRDTQYF. For the CDR3, the DNA is TGCGCCAGCAGCCACACTAGAGATACGCAGTATTTT.

This sequence joins TRBV6-6 and TRBJ2-7; 9 bases match TRBD2. The trim removed 7 bases at V and 3 bases at J, leaving 1 base unmatched. Germline V gives CDR1 MNHNY, CDR2 SVGAGI (reference sequence). This CDR3 is 12 amino acids long. The CDR3 sequence is CASKAGGYEQYF. For the CDR3, the DNA is TGTGCCAGCAAAGCGGGGGGCTACGAGCAGTACTTC.

The rearrangement joins TRBV9 to TRBJ2-2; 8 positions match TRBD1. This CDR3 contains 17 residues. Germline V lookup: CDR1 SGDLS, CDR2 YYNGEE. V shed 3 bases and J 5 bases; nucleotides not matched to a gene: 12. The CDR3 bases are TGTGCCAGCAGCGCTGTGGAGGACAGGGTACGGACCGGGGAGCTGTTTTTT. This sequence encodes CASSAVEDRVRTGELFF.

This rearrangement joins TRBV28 to TRBJ1-5; D perhaps matches TRBD1 (5 bases). Germline assignment: CDR1 MDHEN and CDR2 SYDVKM. The CDR3 spans 14 residues. Trimming stripped 6 bases from V and 4 bases from J, with 13 bases between. The CDR3 is CASRPKRGNQPQHF. The CDR3 DNA reads TGTGCCAGCAGACCGAAGAGGGGTAATCAGCCCCAGCATTTT.

This rearrangement joins TRBV7-8 to TRBJ1-4, with no clear D. The V end lost 1 base, the J end lost 0 bases, and 15 bases lay between the germline ends. The CDR3 is made up of 18 amino acids. Germline V gene data show CDR1 as SGHVS and CDR2 as FQNEAQ. The CDR3 nucleotides read TGTGCCAGCAGCTTAGAACACTTTGGTATGGCAACTAATGAAAAACTGTTTTTT. Amino acids: CASSLEHFGMATNEKLFF.

The chain couples TRBV29-1 to TRBJ1-2; D is possibly TRBD1 (5 bases). CDR3 length equals 16 residues. V lost 4 bases to trimming and J lost 6 bases, with 24 bases between them. Germline V CDR1 and CDR2: SQVTM, ANQGSEA. CDR3 residues: CSVASPRQGLADGYTF. The CDR3 DNA reads TGCAGCGTTGCCTCCCCTAGGCAGGGTTTAGCGGATGGCTACACCTTC.

The CDR3: CASSYSNGGVAYNEQFF. DNA of the CDR3: TGTGCCAGCAGTTACTCGAACGGGGGGGTTGCCTACAATGAGCAGTTCTTC. V and J are TRBV6-2 or TRBV6-3 and TRBJ2-1; 8 bases align to TRBD2. The CDR3 is 17 amino acids. V shed 0 bases and J 2 bases; nucleotides not matched to a gene: 6. The germline gives CDR1 MNHEY, CDR2 SVGEGT.

The chain's CDR3 is CASRTGTELNTIYF. The CDR3 coding sequence is TGTGCCAGCAGAACGGGGACAGAACTCAACACCATATATTTT. The chain recombines TRBV28 with TRBJ1-3, with 7 bases identical to TRBD1. CDR3 size: 14 residues. The germline CDR1 and CDR2 sequences are MDHEN and SYDVKM. J was trimmed by 7 bases and V by 6 bases; bases with no gene match: 9.